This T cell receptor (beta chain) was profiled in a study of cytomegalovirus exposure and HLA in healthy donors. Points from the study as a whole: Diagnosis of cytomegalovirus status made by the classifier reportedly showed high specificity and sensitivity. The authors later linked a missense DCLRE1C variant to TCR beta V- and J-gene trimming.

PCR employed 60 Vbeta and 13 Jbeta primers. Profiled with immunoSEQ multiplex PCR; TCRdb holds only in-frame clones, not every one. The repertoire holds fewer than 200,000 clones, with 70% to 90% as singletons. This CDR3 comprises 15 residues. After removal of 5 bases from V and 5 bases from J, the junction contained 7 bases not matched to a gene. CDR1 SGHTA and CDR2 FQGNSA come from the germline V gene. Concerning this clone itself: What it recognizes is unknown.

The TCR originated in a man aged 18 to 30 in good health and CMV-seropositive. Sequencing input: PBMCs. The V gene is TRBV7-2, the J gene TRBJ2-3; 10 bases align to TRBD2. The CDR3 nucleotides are TGTGCCAGCAGCCACACTAGCGGGGCCGGAGATACGCAGTATTTT. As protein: CASSHTSGAGDTQYF.